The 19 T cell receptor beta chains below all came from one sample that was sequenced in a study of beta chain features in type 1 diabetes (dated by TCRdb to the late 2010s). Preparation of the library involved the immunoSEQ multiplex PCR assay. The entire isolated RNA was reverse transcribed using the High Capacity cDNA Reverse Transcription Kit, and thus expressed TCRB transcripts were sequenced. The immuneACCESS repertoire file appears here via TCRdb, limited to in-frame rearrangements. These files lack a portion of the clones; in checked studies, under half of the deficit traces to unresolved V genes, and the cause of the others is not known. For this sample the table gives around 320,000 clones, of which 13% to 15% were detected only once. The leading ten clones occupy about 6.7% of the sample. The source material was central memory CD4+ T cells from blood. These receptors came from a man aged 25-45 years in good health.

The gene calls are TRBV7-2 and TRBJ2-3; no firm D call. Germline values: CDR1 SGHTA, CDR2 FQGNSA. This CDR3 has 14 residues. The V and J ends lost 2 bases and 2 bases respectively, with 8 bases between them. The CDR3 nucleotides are TGTGCCAGCAGCTTAAGTCGGTCCACAGATACGCAGTATTTT. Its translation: CASSLSRSTDTQYF.

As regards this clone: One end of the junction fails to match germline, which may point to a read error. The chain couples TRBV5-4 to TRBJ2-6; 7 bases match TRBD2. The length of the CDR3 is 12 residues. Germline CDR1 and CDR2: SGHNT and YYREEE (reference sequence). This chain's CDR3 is CASGTGANVLTF. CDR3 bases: TGCGCCAGCGGGACGGGGGCCAACGTCCTGACTTTC.

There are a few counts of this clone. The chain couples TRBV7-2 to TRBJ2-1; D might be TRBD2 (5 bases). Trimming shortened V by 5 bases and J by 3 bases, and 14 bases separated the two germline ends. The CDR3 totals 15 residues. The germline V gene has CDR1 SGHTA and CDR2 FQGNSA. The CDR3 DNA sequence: TGTGCCAGCAGCCAAAGCGGAATACTCTACAATGAGCAGTTCTTC. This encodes CASSQSGILYNEQFF.

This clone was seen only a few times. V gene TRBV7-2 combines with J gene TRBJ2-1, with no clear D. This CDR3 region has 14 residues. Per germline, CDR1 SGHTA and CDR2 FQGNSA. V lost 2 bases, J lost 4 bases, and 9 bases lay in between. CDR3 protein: CASSLSGVYNEQFF. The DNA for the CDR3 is TGTGCCAGCAGCTTAAGTGGGGTTTACAATGAGCAGTTCTTC.

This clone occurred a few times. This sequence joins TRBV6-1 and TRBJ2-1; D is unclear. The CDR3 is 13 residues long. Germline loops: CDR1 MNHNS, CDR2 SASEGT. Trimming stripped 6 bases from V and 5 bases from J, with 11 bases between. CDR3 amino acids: CASSETVNNEQFF. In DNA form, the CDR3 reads TGTGCCAGCAGCGAAACAGTAAACAATGAGCAGTTCTTC.

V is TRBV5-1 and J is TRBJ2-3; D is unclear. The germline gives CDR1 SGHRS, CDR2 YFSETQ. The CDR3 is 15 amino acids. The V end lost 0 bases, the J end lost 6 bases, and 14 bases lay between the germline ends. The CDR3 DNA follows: TGCGCCAGCAGCTTGGCCAACGCGGCCCGGGATACGCAGTATTTT. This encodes CASSLANAARDTQYF.

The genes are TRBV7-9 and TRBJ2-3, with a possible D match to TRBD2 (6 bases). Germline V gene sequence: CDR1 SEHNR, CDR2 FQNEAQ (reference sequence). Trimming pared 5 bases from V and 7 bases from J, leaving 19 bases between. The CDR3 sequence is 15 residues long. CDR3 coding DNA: TGTGCCAGCAGCCCTAGTCGGCGGGAAGGAAATACGCAGTATTTT. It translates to CASSPSRREGNTQYF.

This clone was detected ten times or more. The CDR3 region has the DNA TGTGCCAGCAGCTCGCGCTACGAGCAGTACGTC. It translates to CASSSRYEQYV. The V and J genes are TRBV5-6 and TRBJ2-7; the D is unclear. CDR1 and CDR2 (germline): SGHDT, YYEEEE. The V end lost 3 bases, the J end lost 3 bases, and 4 bases lay between the germline ends. The CDR3 runs 11 residues.

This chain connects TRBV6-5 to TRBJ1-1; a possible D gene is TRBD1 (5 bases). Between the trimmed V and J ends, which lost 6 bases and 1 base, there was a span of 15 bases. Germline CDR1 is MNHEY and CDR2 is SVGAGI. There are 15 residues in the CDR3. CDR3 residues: CASSRYDRANTEAFF. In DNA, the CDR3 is TGTGCCAGCAGCCGATACGACAGAGCGAACACTGAAGCTTTCTTT.

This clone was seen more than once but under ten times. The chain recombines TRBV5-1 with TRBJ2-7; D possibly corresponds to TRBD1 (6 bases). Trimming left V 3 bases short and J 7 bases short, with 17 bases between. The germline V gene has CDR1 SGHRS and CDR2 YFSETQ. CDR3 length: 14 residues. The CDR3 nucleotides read TGCGCCAGCAGCTATGGCCCAGGGGCGAAGGAGCAGTACTTC. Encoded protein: CASSYGPGAKEQYF.

The DNA for the CDR3 is TGTGCCAGCAGAGCCGGGGCACCGACTACGCAGTATTTT. Amino acid sequence: CASRAGAPTTQYF. This chain joins TRBV6-5 and TRBJ2-3, with D possibly called TRBD1 or TRBD2 (5 bases each). This CDR3 contains 13 residues. With 6 bases removed from V and 8 bases from J, the gap between germline ends came to 15 bases. The germline gives CDR1 MNHEY, CDR2 SVGAGI.

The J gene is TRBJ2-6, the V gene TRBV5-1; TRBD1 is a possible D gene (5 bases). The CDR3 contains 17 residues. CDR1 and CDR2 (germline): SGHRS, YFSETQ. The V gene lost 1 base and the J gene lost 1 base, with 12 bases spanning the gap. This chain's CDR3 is CASSLSPGWSGANVLTF. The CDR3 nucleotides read TGCGCCAGCAGCTTGTCCCCAGGGTGGTCTGGGGCCAACGTCCTGACTTTC.

The CDR3 coding sequence is TGTGCCAGCAGCCCCCACAGCCCATCGCGTCGGGGGTTCGGGGAGCTGTTTTTT. Its translation is CASSPHSPSRRGFGELFF. The chain combines TRBV7-9 with TRBJ2-2; D perhaps matches TRBD2 (6 bases). V gave up 5 bases and J gave up 7 bases, with 26 bases separating them. This CDR3 comprises 18 residues. Germline V gives CDR1 SEHNR, CDR2 FQNEAQ (reference sequence).

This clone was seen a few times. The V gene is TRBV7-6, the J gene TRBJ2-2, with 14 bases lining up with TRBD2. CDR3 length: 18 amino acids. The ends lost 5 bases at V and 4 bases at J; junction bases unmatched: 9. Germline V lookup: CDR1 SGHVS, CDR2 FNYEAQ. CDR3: CASSPRLAGGPTTGELFF. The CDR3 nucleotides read TGTGCCAGCAGCCCGCGACTAGCGGGGGGGCCGACCACCGGGGAGCTGTTTTTT.

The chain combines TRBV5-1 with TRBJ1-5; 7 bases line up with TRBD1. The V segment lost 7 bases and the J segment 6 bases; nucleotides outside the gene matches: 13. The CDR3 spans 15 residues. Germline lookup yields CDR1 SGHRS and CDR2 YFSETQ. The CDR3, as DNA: TGCGCCAGCGCGTCTGAACGGGACAGATGTCAGCCCCAGCATTTT. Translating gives CASASERDRCQPQHF. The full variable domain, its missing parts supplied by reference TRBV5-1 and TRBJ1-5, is KAGVTQTPRYLIKTRGQQVTLSCSPISGHRSVSWYQQTPGQGLQFLFEYFSETQRNKGNFPGRFSGRQFSNSRSEMNVSTLELGDSALYLCASASERDRCQPQHFGDGTRLSIL.

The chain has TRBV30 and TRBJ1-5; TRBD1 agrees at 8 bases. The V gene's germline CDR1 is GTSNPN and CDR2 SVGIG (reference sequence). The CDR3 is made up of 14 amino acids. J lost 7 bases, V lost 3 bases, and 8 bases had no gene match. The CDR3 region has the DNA TGTGCCTGGAGACCTACAGGGGGGACGCAGCCCCAGCATTTT. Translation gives CAWRPTGGTQPQHF.

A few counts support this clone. CDR3 region: CASSFRQGDSNEQFF. CDR3 nucleotides: TGTGCCAGCAGCTTCCGCCAGGGGGATAGCAATGAGCAGTTCTTC. The chain has TRBV7-2 and TRBJ2-1; 7 nucleotides agree with TRBD1. V was pared by 3 bases and J by 6 bases, with 8 bases of the junction left unmatched. The CDR3 length is 15 residues. Germline CDR1 SGHTA, CDR2 FQGNSA.

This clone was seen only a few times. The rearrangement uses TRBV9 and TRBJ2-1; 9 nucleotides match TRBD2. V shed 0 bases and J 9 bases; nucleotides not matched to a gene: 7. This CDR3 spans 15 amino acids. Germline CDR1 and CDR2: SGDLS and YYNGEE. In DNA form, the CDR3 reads TGTGCCAGCAGCGTAGGCTCTAGCGGGGTTGGTGAGCAGTTCTTC. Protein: CASSVGSSGVGEQFF.

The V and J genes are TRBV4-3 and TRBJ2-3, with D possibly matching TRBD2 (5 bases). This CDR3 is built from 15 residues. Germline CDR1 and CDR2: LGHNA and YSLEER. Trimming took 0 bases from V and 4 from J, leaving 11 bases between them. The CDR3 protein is CASSQDPLAADTQYF. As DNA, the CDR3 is TGCGCCAGCAGCCAAGACCCGCTAGCAGCAGATACGCAGTATTTT.